This paragraph covers one T cell receptor (beta chain) sequence. Its antigen remains unidentified. It was with 60 Vbeta and 13 Jbeta primers that the PCR ran. The table came from immunoSEQ multiplex PCR; TCRdb's copy has only in-frame clones and leaves some out. In the table there are some 140,000 clones, about three quarters of which are singletons. These data come from a study of cytomegalovirus exposure and HLA in healthy donors. Germline CDR1 reads SGHDN; CDR2 reads FVKESK. The CDR3 spans 15 residues. With 1 base removed from V and 8 bases from J, the gap between germline ends came to 17 bases. Findings and caveats of the study: Based on reports, TCR beta sequences accurately predicted HLA-A and HLA-B alleles for most subjects. The classifier reportedly diagnosed cytomegalovirus status with high specificity and sensitivity. Some V segments could not be told apart, so they were left out, TRBV6-2 and TRBV6-3 among them.

The chain is built from TRBV14 and TRBJ1-1; no firm D call. This clonotype was sampled from a woman between 35 and 50 years old in good health and CMV-seronegative. Sample: PBMCs. CDR3 in amino acids: CASSQATLSSREAFF. Written as DNA, the CDR3 is TGTGCCAGCAGCCAAGCTACCCTATCATCTAGAGAAGCTTTCTTT.